The 13 T cell receptor beta chains in this list originate from one sample, sequenced in a study of radiation and T cells in renal cell carcinoma. Using immunoSEQ multiplex PCR, the repertoire was profiled, and TCRdb retains in-frame clones only, with some absent. The data contain about 83,000 clones, less than 90% of them singletons. The time point denotes: blood 4 weeks post-SBRT, at nephrectomy. The sample's treatment: 15 Gy SBRT to primary tumor, nephrectomy 4 weeks later. Sequencing used blood, obtained from a patient whose treatment included radiotherapy and nephrectomy. The receptor source for this set is a woman aged 60-75 years with renal cell carcinoma.

The V and J genes are TRBV5-1 and TRBJ1-6; 7 bases match TRBD1. V gave up 0 bases and J gave up 10 bases; unmatched junction bases: 4. Germline V CDR1 and CDR2: SGHRS, YFSETQ. The CDR3 has 14 residues. CDR3 sequence: CASSLGQGFSPLHF. CDR3 nucleotides: TGCGCCAGCAGCTTGGGACAGGGTTTCTCACCCCTCCACTTT.

The chain links TRBV20-1 to TRBJ2-5; D is uncertain. CDR3 length equals 11 residues. Germline values: CDR1 DFQATT, CDR2 SNEGSKA (reference sequence). V dropped 0 bases and J dropped 5 bases, with 4 bases sitting between them. Here the CDR3 DNA reads TGCAGTGCTAGAGATTGGGAGACCCAGTACTTC. Its protein product is CSARDWETQYF.

This chain uses TRBV28 with TRBJ2-2; 7 nucleotides line up with TRBD2. CDR1 and CDR2 (germline): MDHEN, SYDVKM. Trimming cost V 5 bases and J 3 bases; bases outside gene matches: 9. The CDR3 covers 16 residues. The CDR3 loop is CASSPQQAGYTGELFF. As DNA, the CDR3 is TGTGCCAGCAGTCCTCAACAAGCGGGGTACACCGGGGAGCTGTTTTTT. Looking up the rest from reference TRBV28 and TRBJ2-2 gives the full variable domain: DVKVTQSSRYLVKRTGEKVFLECVQDMDHENMFWYRQDPGLGLRLIYFSYDVKMKEKGDIPEGYSVSREKKERFSLILESASTNQTSMYLCASSPQQAGYTGELFFGEGSRLTVL.

The chain recombines TRBV7-9 with TRBJ2-3; D may be TRBD1 (6 bases). The CDR3 sequence is 16 residues long. CDR1 SEHNR and CDR2 FQNEAQ come from the germline V gene (reference sequence). V shed 5 bases and J shed 3 bases, with 18 bases lying between them. The CDR3 nucleotides are TGTGCCAGCAGCCCGGCGAGGGGGTCAATGACAGATACGCAGTATTTT. It yields the protein CASSPARGSMTDTQYF.

This clone has more than one count but fewer than ten. The V gene is TRBV7-9, the J gene TRBJ1-2; TRBD1 matches at 7 bases. This CDR3 spans 15 amino acids. V lost 4 bases and J lost 4; bases outside the gene matches: 9. CDR1 and CDR2 from the germline V gene are SEHNR and FQNEAQ (reference sequence). The CDR3 sequence: CASSSLGTAIYGYTF. The CDR3 nucleotides read TGTGCCAGCAGCTCACTCGGGACAGCGATCTATGGCTACACCTTC.

This chain links TRBV6-1 with TRBJ1-5; the D is unclear. Germline CDR1 MNHNS, CDR2 SASEGT. The CDR3 contains 13 residues. Trimming cost V 7 bases and J 0 bases, with 7 bases left between them. CDR3 in DNA: TGTGCCAGCACCCAATATAGCAATCAGCCCCAGCATTTT. Translation gives CASTQYSNQPQHF.

A remark on this clone: Compared with germline, one end of the junction differs, possibly owing to a read error. The J gene is TRBJ2-1, the V gene TRBV7-7; TRBD2 aligns across 7 bases. Looked up from germline, CDR1 is SSHAT and CDR2 is FNYEAQ (reference sequence). The CDR3 is made up of 16 amino acids. The CDR3 protein is CASSPDLPAGNDEQFF. The DNA of the CDR3 is TGTGCTAGCAGCCCCGATTTACCAGCGGGGAACGATGAGCAGTTCTTC. The full variable domain, its missing parts supplied by reference TRBV7-7 and TRBJ2-1, is GAGVSQSPRYKVTKRGQDVTLRCDPISSHATLYWYQQALGQGPEFLTYFNYEAQPDKSGLPSDRFSAERPEGSISTLTIQRTEQRDSAMYRCASSPDLPAGNDEQFFGPGTRLTVL.

The chain is built from TRBV29-1 and TRBJ1-2; maybe TRBD1 (6 bases). The V gene's germline CDR1 is SQVTM and CDR2 ANQGSEA. Trimming shortened V by 7 bases and J by 1 base, and 10 bases separated the two germline ends. The length of the CDR3 is 12 residues. The CDR3 loop reads CSAGGLNYGYTF. In DNA form, the CDR3 reads TGCAGCGCGGGGGGGCTTAACTATGGCTACACCTTC.

The chain has TRBV19 and TRBJ1-5, with D perhaps matching TRBD1 (5 bases). The germline V gene has CDR1 LNHDA and CDR2 SQIVND (reference sequence). V was cut by 5 bases and J by 5 bases, with 16 bases left in between. The CDR3 spans 15 residues. The CDR3 DNA is TGTGCCAGTAGTGAAGCGTCAGGGTGGGATCAGCCCCAGCATTTT. This encodes CASSEASGWDQPQHF.

This rearrangement joins TRBV6-4 to TRBJ2-3, with 11 bases that match TRBD2. Germline loops: CDR1 MRHNA, CDR2 SNTAGT. V lost 6 bases and J lost 0; bases outside the gene matches: 2. The CDR3 covers 15 residues. The CDR3 nucleotides are TGTGCCAGCAGGAGGACTAGCGGGAGCACAGATACGCAGTATTTT. This sequence encodes CASRRTSGSTDTQYF.

CDR3 nucleotide sequence: TGCGCCAGCAGCCGGGACGGCTTCTCTGGAAACACCATATATTTT. This translates into CASSRDGFSGNTIYF. The chain carries TRBV4-1 and TRBJ1-3; possibly TRBD1 for D (5 bases). The V gene's germline CDR1 is MGHRA and CDR2 YSYEKL. The CDR3 runs to 15 residues. Trimming pared 4 bases from V and 0 bases from J, leaving 10 bases between.

The J gene is TRBJ2-7, the V gene TRBV27; D is perhaps TRBD2 (6 bases). Trimming removed 6 bases at V and 2 bases at J, with 14 bases between. The CDR3 spans 14 residues. In germline, CDR1 is MNHEY, CDR2 SMNVEV (reference sequence). CDR3 amino acids: CASSPGLFAYEQYF. For the CDR3, the DNA is TGTGCCAGCAGCCCGGGACTGTTTGCCTACGAGCAGTACTTC.

The chain joins TRBV7-2 to TRBJ2-7; D remains ambiguous. Deletions cut 3 bases from V and 2 bases from J, with 11 bases between. This CDR3 is 14 amino acids long. In germline, CDR1 is SGHTA, CDR2 FQGNSA. The CDR3 sequence is CASSFQASPYEQYF. CDR3 in DNA: TGTGCCAGCAGCTTCCAAGCCTCCCCCTACGAGCAGTACTTC.